This TCR beta chain is drawn from a study of early T cells in non-severe SARS-CoV-2 infection. Study details: Alpha and beta chains were unpaired, from unsorted whole-blood bulk RNA.

Study-wide findings and caveats: The matching step, a VDJdb search, favored anti-spike CD8 responses and missed private and CD4 specificities.

Individually, cDNA molecules had unique molecular identifiers attached to them. From the 5' RACE reads, TCRdb called clonotypes with MiXCR, one entry per CDR3 protein. This sample yields about 86,000 distinct CDR3 sequences, of which approximately 15% are seen a single time; around 7% belongs to the top ten. Points on this clonotype: No antigen is known for it.

The CDR3 contains 13 residues. In germline, CDR1 is MNHNS, CDR2 SASEGT. With 1 base removed from V and 2 bases from J, the gap between germline ends came to 6 bases. J is TRBJ2-7 and V is TRBV6-1, with D unclear. This TCR came from an adult who was a healthcare worker with PCR-confirmed SARS-CoV-2 infection or an uninfected control (not recorded which). Sequenced sample: whole blood. DNA for the CDR3: TGTGCCAGCAGTGAAGTGGGGACCTACGAGCAGTACTTC. Encoded protein: CASSEVGTYEQYF.